Below, one T cell receptor (beta chain) is given with its context. The sample holds one count of this clone. What antigen it recognizes has not been identified. One base away there is no much larger clone; base qualities are not given. The entry originates in a study of blood T cell repertoires in COVID-19 (dated by TCRdb to about 2020). Background on the whole study: Collaborator samples came from the United States, Italy and Spain and covered acute and convalescent phases of COVID-19. The material from the prospective study consisted of cDNA or gDNA derived from T cells, B-cell-depleted T cells, or PBMCs. Deeply sampled blood TCRbeta repertoires from subjects exposed to, actively infected with, or recovered from COVID-19 were included in the dataset. The repertoires were released in a freely available public database meant as a resource for research on the immune response to SARS-CoV-2. Samples were obtained from the ongoing ImmuneRACE study (first 160 participants) and from 1,200 or so subjects provided by 6 global collaborators. Nearly every sample came with metadata listing a de-identified subject ID, COVID-19 status, age in years and sex. Where available, HLA class I and class II types were obtained from metadata supplied by the sample provider rather than from assay-based typing. Summary of the overall study and its limitations: The quantity of clinical and demographic metadata differed by source and by participant and was supplied without curation.

TCRbeta CDR3 regions were amplified from genomic DNA by means of the immunoSEQ Assay, a bias-controlled multiplex PCR. On the authors' methods: The number of nucleated cells in each sample was estimated by amplification of reference gene primers within the assay. To quantify the absolute abundance of each unique TCRbeta CDR3 rearrangement, sequence reads were collapsed and filtered. For each sample, productive Simpson clonality was calculated by taking the square root of Simpson's diversity index across productive rearrangements. In its TCRdb copy, this immuneACCESS table keeps in-frame sequences only and misses some clones. Where compared with another copy, unresolved V genes explain less than half of these, and the others have no known cause. For V, J and clone size, that table is used; D and trimming come from the DNA. The sample table shows over 150,000 clones, and roughly 85% are seen once. The top ten clonotypes cover 5% to 7.5% of the sample.

The CDR3 holds 13 amino acids from the cysteine to the phenylalanine. Just CDR3 DNA is preserved here, 39 bases in frame from base 1. V is shortened by 5 bases, J by 1 base, and the region joining them spans 6 bases. The germline V gene (reference sequence) yields LNHDA for CDR1 and SQIVND for CDR2. In the prospective study, participants were roughly 18 to 100 years old, resided in fewer than 25 geographic areas of the United States, and were enrolled through a virtual design. Cohort assignment in the prospective study relied on participant-reported clinical history from a screening survey and a study questionnaire. ImmuneRACE Cohort 3 recovered participants were defined by two consecutive negative NP/OP PCR tests, healthcare professional clearance, or symptom resolution. Mobile phlebotomists in the prospective study collected whole blood, serum and a nasopharyngeal or oropharyngeal swab from every participant. Over an approximately two-month period, participants in the prospective study had the option of providing additional blood draws and questionnaires. Prospective study blood samples were shipped either frozen or at room temperature before DNA extraction.

The clonotype was recovered from a man aged 40-50 years who had recovered from COVID-19. Sequences were obtained from PBMCs or T cells enriched from blood (not recorded which). This chain joins TRBV19 to TRBJ2-1, with TRBD2 tentatively as D gene (5 bases match). The bases read TGTGCCAGTAGTTCGGGGTCCTACAATGAGCAGTTCTTC. Translated, this is CASSSGSYNEQFF.